The 17 T cell receptor beta chains given below trace back to one sample, sequenced in a study of early T cells in non-severe SARS-CoV-2 infection. TCRdb fed the 5' RACE reads into MiXCR, producing one record per CDR3 protein. This table holds 50,000 or so distinct CDR3 sequences, 15% found once. The sequences come from whole blood, collected at baseline. These receptors all come from an adult who was a healthcare worker with PCR-confirmed SARS-CoV-2 infection or an uninfected control (not recorded which).

The gene calls are TRBV27 and TRBJ2-1; 8 positions agree with TRBD2. CDR3 length: 16 amino acids. The V gene's germline CDR1 is MNHEY and CDR2 SMNVEV (reference sequence). After removal of 2 bases from V and 5 bases from J, the junction contained 8 bases not matched to a gene. CDR3 in amino acids: CASSLLSQRGNNEQFF. The CDR3, as DNA: TGTGCCAGCAGTTTACTATCCCAGCGGGGGAACAATGAGCAGTTCTTC.

The CDR3 DNA reads TGCGCCAGCAGCCCTGACAGGAACTCCTACGAGCAGTACTTC. Translated, it gives CASSPDRNSYEQYF. The chain links TRBV5-1 to TRBJ2-7; TRBD1 might be the D (6 bases). With 4 bases removed from V and 0 bases from J, the gap between germline ends came to 11 bases. The CDR3 extends over 14 amino acids. Germline CDR1 is SGHRS and CDR2 is YFSETQ. The full variable domain, completed using reference TRBV5-1 and TRBJ2-7, is KAGVTQTPRYLIKTRGQQVTLSCSPISGHRSVSWYQQTPGQGLQFLFEYFSETQRNKGNFPGRFSGRQFSNSRSEMNVSTLELGDSALYLCASSPDRNSYEQYFGPGTRLTVT.

The chain recombines TRBV20-1 with TRBJ2-2, with 11 bases identical to TRBD2. CDR1 and CDR2 from the germline V gene are DFQATT and SNEGSKA (reference sequence). V trimming: 0 bases; J trimming: 3 bases; junction bases outside the gene matches: 3. This CDR3 is built from 16 residues. CDR3 sequence: CSARDFSGGDTGELFF. In nucleotides, the CDR3 is TGCAGTGCTAGAGATTTTAGCGGGGGGGACACCGGGGAGCTGTTTTTT.

The V gene is TRBV6-6, the J gene TRBJ1-1, with D tentatively TRBD1 (5 bases). CDR1 and CDR2 (germline): MNHNY, SVGAGI (reference sequence). V lost 6 bases and J 7 bases, leaving 15 bases between the germline ends. The CDR3 loop spans 13 amino acids. The CDR3 sequence: CASSRRGLLEAFF. CDR3 coding DNA: TGTGCCAGCAGCCGGAGGGGACTCCTTGAAGCTTTCTTT.

This sequence joins TRBV12-3 or TRBV12-4 and TRBJ2-5; tentatively, D is TRBD1 (5 bases). Trimming took 6 bases from V and 0 from J, leaving 14 bases between them. This CDR3 has 15 residues. CDR3 sequence reads: CASSHGSGNQETQYF. The CDR3 DNA reads TGTGCCAGCAGCCACGGGTCAGGGAACCAAGAGACCCAGTACTTC.

The genes are TRBV6-6 and TRBJ1-4, with D possibly being TRBD1 (5 bases). Germline V gene data show CDR1 as MNHNY and CDR2 as SVGAGI (reference sequence). The V end lost 6 bases, the J end lost 8 bases, and 16 bases lay between the germline ends. There are 14 residues in the CDR3. This chain's CDR3 is CASRPGQGTEKLFF. The CDR3 nucleotides read TGTGCCAGCAGACCCGGACAAGGAACAGAAAAACTGTTTTTT.

This clonotype was seen once. CDR3 region: CASSQEDRAGTDTQYF. Written as DNA, the CDR3 is TGTGCCAGCAGCCAGGAAGACAGGGCCGGCACAGATACGCAGTATTTT. The chain couples TRBV3-1 to TRBJ2-3; 7 bases agree with TRBD1. The CDR3 totals 16 residues. In germline, CDR1 is LGHDT, CDR2 YNNKEL (reference sequence). Germline trimming cut 3 bases from V and 1 base from J; bases unmatched to any gene: 7.

The chain combines TRBV24-1 with TRBJ2-7; TRBD1 agrees at 7 bases. Germline loops: CDR1 KGHDR, CDR2 SFDVKD. The V and J ends lost 9 bases and 3 bases, in that order; junction bases with no gene match: 7. CDR3 length: 13 residues. The CDR3 coding sequence is TGTGCCACCGGCGGGCCAGGGGGCTACGAGCAGTACTTC. Residues: CATGGPGGYEQYF.

The chain recombines TRBV28 with TRBJ1-1, with unresolved D. The germline V gene encodes CDR1 MDHEN and CDR2 SYDVKM. V was trimmed by 5 bases and J by 1 base, leaving 11 bases between them. The CDR3 loop spans 14 amino acids. This CDR3 reads CASSKFRTNTEAFF. CDR3 nucleotides: TGTGCCAGCAGTAAGTTCCGAACGAACACTGAAGCTTTCTTT.

The chain has TRBV7-9 and TRBJ1-1, with D unresolved. V gave up 5 bases and J gave up 6 bases, with 13 bases separating them. The CDR3 has 13 residues. From germline, CDR1 is SEHNR and CDR2 FQNEAQ (reference sequence). The CDR3 is CASSPQRGPEAFF. The CDR3 DNA reads TGTGCCAGCAGCCCTCAGCGGGGTCCTGAAGCTTTCTTT.

This clonotype was seen a handful of times. CDR3 region: CASGSGSPGYEQYF. As DNA, the CDR3 is TGCGCCAGCGGTTCGGGGTCCCCTGGCTACGAGCAGTACTTC. The chain recombines TRBV5-1 with TRBJ2-7; D possibly corresponds to TRBD2 (5 bases). This CDR3 comprises 14 residues. Per the germline V gene, CDR1 is SGHRS and CDR2 is YFSETQ. The V and J ends lost 7 bases and 3 bases respectively, with 17 bases between them.

This chain connects TRBV7-3 to TRBJ2-6, with TRBD1 identical over 8 bases. V lost 4 bases to trimming and J lost 4 bases; unmatched junction nucleotides: 9. The V gene's germline CDR1 is SGHTA and CDR2 FQGTGA. CDR3 length equals 17 residues. The CDR3 DNA reads as TGTGCCAGCAGCTCGGGACAGGCCGGAACCGGGGCCAACGTCCTGACTTTC. It yields the protein CASSSGQAGTGANVLTF.

This CDR3 reads CASADTPTLNTEAFF. Here the CDR3 DNA reads TGTGCCAGCGCCGACACCCCGACTTTGAACACTGAAGCTTTCTTT. V is TRBV2 and J is TRBJ1-1; D is ambiguous. Germline-derived CDR1 and CDR2 are SNHLY and FYNNEI. This CDR3 is 15 amino acids long. V was pared by 8 bases and J by 0 bases, with 16 bases between.

This chain connects TRBV9 to TRBJ2-5; D perhaps matches TRBD2 (7 bases). The germline V gene encodes CDR1 SGDLS and CDR2 YYNGEE. V shed 5 bases and J shed 1 base, with 18 bases lying between them. This CDR3 spans 16 amino acids. The DNA of the CDR3 is TGTGCCAGCAGATCCCCCACCGGGGGGCTCCAAGAGACCCAGTACTTC. Translating it yields CASRSPTGGLQETQYF. Based on the CDR3 plus reference TRBV9 and TRBJ2-5, the full variable domain is DSGVTQTPKHLITATGQRVTLRCSPRSGDLSVYWYQQSLDQGLQFLIQYYNGEERAKGNILERFSAQQFPDLHSELNLSSLELGDSALYFCASRSPTGGLQETQYFGPGTRLLVL.

This clonotype was found a few times. Here the CDR3 reads CAWKTSATNEKLFF. In DNA form, the CDR3 reads TGTGCCTGGAAAACAAGTGCAACTAATGAAAAACTGTTTTTT. The rearrangement links TRBV30 to TRBJ1-4; D gene unclear. The CDR3 sequence is 14 residues long. Germline CDR1 and CDR2: GTSNPN and SVGIG (reference sequence). The V and J ends lost 4 bases and 0 bases respectively, with 9 bases between them.

Only a few counts were recorded for this clonotype. Here the CDR3 reads CSASQGSGQPQHF. The CDR3 nucleotides are TGCAGTGCTTCCCAGGGTTCTGGTCAGCCCCAGCATTTT. The chain has TRBV20-1 and TRBJ1-5, with D perhaps TRBD1 (5 bases). V dropped 5 bases and J dropped 6 bases, with 14 bases sitting between them. CDR1 and CDR2 from the germline V gene are DFQATT and SNEGSKA (reference sequence). This CDR3 has 13 amino acids.

The chain carries TRBV5-1 and TRBJ2-3, with 10 positions matching TRBD2. The germline V gene encodes CDR1 SGHRS and CDR2 YFSETQ. CDR3 length: 15 amino acids. Trimming took 7 bases from V and 0 from J; bases not matched to a gene: 5. CDR3 sequence reads: CASVTSGRSTDTQYF. The CDR3 region has the DNA TGCGCCAGCGTGACTAGCGGGCGTAGCACAGATACGCAGTATTTT.